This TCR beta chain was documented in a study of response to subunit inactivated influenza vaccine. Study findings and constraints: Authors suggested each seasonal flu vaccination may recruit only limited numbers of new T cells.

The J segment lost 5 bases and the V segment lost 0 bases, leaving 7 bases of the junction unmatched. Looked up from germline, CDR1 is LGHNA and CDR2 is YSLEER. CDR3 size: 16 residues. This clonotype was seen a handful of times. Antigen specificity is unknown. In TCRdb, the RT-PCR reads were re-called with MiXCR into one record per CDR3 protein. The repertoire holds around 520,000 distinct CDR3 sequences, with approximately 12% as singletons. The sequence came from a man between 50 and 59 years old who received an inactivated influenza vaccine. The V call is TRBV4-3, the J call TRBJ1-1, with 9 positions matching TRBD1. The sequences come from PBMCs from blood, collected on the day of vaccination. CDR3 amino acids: CASSQDRNRGRTEAFF. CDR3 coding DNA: TGCGCCAGCAGCCAAGATCGAAACAGGGGGCGAACTGAAGCTTTCTTT.